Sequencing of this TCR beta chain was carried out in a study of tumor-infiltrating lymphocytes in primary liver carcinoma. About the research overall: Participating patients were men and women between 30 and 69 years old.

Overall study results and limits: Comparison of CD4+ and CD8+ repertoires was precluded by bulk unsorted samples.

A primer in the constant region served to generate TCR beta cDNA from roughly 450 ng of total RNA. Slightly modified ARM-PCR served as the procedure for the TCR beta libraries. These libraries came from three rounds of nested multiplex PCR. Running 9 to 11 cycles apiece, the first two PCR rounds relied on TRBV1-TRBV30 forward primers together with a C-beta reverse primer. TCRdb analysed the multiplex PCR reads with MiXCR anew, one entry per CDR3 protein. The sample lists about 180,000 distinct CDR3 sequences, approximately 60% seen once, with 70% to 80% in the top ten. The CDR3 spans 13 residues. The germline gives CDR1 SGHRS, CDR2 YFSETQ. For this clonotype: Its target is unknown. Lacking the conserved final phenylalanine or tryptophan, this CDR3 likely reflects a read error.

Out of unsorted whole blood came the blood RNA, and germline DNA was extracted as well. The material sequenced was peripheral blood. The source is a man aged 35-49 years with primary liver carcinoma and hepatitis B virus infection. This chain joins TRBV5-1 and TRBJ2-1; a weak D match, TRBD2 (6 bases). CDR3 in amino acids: CATRSRAGNGQFL. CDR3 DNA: TGCGCCACCCGGTCCAGGGCGGGAAATGGGCAGTTCTTA.